These 9 T cell receptor beta chains were all obtained from the same sample, sequenced in a study of spatial heterogeneity in lung cancer. Regarding the study as a whole: Tumor mutation count correlated with how many alpha and beta TCRs expanded intratumorally.

TCRdb re-derived calls from the 5' RACE reads in MiXCR, one entry per CDR3 protein. The table records 14,000 or so distinct CDR3 sequences, about 4.4% of them present only once. The time point denotes: sample taken at primary tumor resection. For these TCRs, the target antigens are not known. Sequencing used lung tumor tissue, obtained at surgery. All receptors come from a female donor with early-stage non-small cell lung cancer.

This clonotype was seen at least ten times. This beta chain is off target for a library built for alpha chains, so its abundance means little. This rearrangement joins TRBV6-1 to TRBJ2-2; D not certain. V lost 11 bases to trimming and J lost 3 bases, with 16 bases between them. CDR3 size: 14 residues. CDR1 MNHNS and CDR2 SASEGT come from the germline V gene. The CDR3 sequence is CAARIFDHTGELFF. In DNA form, the CDR3 reads TGTGCCGCGCGGATCTTCGACCACACCGGGGAGCTGTTTTTT.

This clonotype showed up many times. This beta chain appears as a stray read in a library generated for alpha chains; its size is not informative. The J gene is TRBJ1-5, the V gene TRBV6-1; no clear D gene. Germline-derived CDR1 and CDR2 are MNHNS and SASEGT. The CDR3 is 15 residues long. The germline V and J ends were trimmed by 6 bases and 3 bases, with 15 bases remaining between them. CDR3 DNA: TGTGCCAGCAGGGACGGATCCGTCCCCAATCAGCCCCAGCATTTT. This sequence encodes CASRDGSVPNQPQHF.

This clonotype was observed many times. The size of this beta chain means little, since it is a stray read in a library made for alpha chains. The chain combines TRBV11-2 with TRBJ1-2, with D hard to call. V was cut by 4 bases and J by 3 bases, with 12 bases left in between. CDR3 length: 14 amino acids. CDR1 is SGHAT, CDR2 FQNNGV, per germline. The CDR3 region has the DNA TGTGCCAGCAGCTCATGGACGGCCGACTATGGCTACACCTTC. Protein sequence: CASSSWTADYGYTF.

This clonotype was recorded a few times. Little can be read into the size of this beta chain, an off-target read in a library designed for alpha chains. The J gene is TRBJ2-7, the V gene TRBV6-6; tentative D call: TRBD2 (6 bases). CDR1 and CDR2 (germline): MNHNY, SVGAGI (reference sequence). V was cut by 5 bases and J by 8 bases, with 19 bases left in between. The CDR3 runs to 14 residues. As DNA, the CDR3 is TGTGCCAGCAGTCTCAGGGCCTCTAGCGAGAAGCAGTACTTC. Protein sequence: CASSLRASSEKQYF.

The sample holds many counts of this clonotype. Within a library made for alpha chains, this beta chain is off target, and its count is uninformative. The chain links TRBV27 to TRBJ2-1; 10 nucleotides match TRBD2. With 1 base clipped from V and 3 bases from J, the junction kept 9 bases outside the gene matches. CDR3 length: 18 amino acids. Germline V gene sequence: CDR1 MNHEY, CDR2 SMNVEV (reference sequence). The CDR3 bases are TGTGCCAGCAGTTTATACCTAGCGGGGGCCCAAGTCTACAATGAGCAGTTCTTC. Translating gives CASSLYLAGAQVYNEQFF.

This clonotype was observed at least ten times. The library was designed around alpha chains, so this beta chain is a stray read whose abundance carries little weight. V gene TRBV27 combines with J gene TRBJ2-1, with 9 bases aligning to TRBD2. The CDR3 is 17 amino acids. V lost 7 bases and J lost 0; bases outside the gene matches: 10. Germline V gene data show CDR1 as MNHEY and CDR2 as SMNVEV (reference sequence). CDR3 coding DNA: TGTGCCAGCATGGCGGCGGGGGGGCCTAGCTCCTACAATGAGCAGTTCTTC. It specifies CASMAAGGPSSYNEQFF.

This clonotype appeared many times. The library was designed around alpha chains, so this beta chain is a stray read whose abundance carries little weight. V and J are TRBV6-1 and TRBJ1-1; D is undetermined. Germline V gene lookup returns CDR1 MNHNS and CDR2 SASEGT. The CDR3 length is 13 residues. V lost 4 bases, J lost 0 bases, and 6 bases lay in between. CDR3 bases: TGTGCCAGCAGTGGGGGAATGAACACTGAAGCTTTCTTT. Its protein product is CASSGGMNTEAFF.

In its sample, this clonotype was seen many times. Since it is a stray read in a library aimed at alpha chains, this beta chain has a size that is not meaningful. The V gene is TRBV20-1, the J gene TRBJ2-2; TRBD2 might be the D (5 bases). Trimming pared 2 bases from V and 5 bases from J, leaving 15 bases between. Germline V gene data show CDR1 as DFQATT and CDR2 as SNEGSKA (reference sequence). The CDR3 sequence is 15 residues long. CDR3 nucleotide sequence: TGCAGTGCTAGATTCGGGAATTTTGGGACCGGGGAGCTGTTTTTT. This translates into CSARFGNFGTGELFF.

This clonotype was detected many times. Within a library made for alpha chains, this beta chain is off target, and its count is uninformative. This chain uses TRBV27 with TRBJ1-5; 8 nucleotides match TRBD1. The ends lost 2 bases at V and 6 bases at J; junction bases unmatched: 9. Per the germline V gene, CDR1 is MNHEY and CDR2 is SMNVEV (reference sequence). The CDR3 is 16 amino acids. Written as DNA, the CDR3 is TGTGCCAGCAGTTTAAGAGGCGACAGGGGAGGTCAGCCCCAGCATTTT. Its translation is CASSLRGDRGGQPQHF.